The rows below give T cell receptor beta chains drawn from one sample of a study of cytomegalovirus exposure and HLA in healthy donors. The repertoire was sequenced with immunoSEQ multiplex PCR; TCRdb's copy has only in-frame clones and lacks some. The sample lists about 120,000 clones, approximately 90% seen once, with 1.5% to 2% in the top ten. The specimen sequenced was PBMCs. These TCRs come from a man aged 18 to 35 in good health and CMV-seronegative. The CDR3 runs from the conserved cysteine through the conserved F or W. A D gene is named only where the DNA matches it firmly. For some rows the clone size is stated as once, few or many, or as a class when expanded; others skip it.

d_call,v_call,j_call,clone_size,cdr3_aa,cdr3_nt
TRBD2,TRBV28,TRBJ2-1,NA,CASSSLAGELNEQFF,TGTGCCAGCAGTTCCCTAGCGGGAGAACTCAATGAGCAGTTCTTC
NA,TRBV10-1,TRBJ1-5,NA,CASSEGRGNQPQHF,TGCGCCAGCAGTGAGGGCAGGGGCAATCAGCCCCAGCATTTT
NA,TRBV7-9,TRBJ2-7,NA,CASSLDTSYEQYF,TGTGCCAGCAGCTTAGATACATCCTACGAGCAGTACTTC
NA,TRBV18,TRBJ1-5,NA,CASSPSGTYSNQPQHF,TGTGCCAGCTCACCATCCGGGACATATAGCAATCAGCCCCAGCATTTT
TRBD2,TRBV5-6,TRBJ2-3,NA,CASSLGGGPRTQYF,TGTGCCAGCAGCTTGGGCGGGGGGCCCCGGACGCAGTATTTT
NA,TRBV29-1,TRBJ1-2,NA,CSVELAGRYYGYTF,TGCAGCGTTGAACTGGCAGGGAGGTACTATGGCTACACCTTC
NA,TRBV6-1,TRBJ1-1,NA,CASSEAIDLEAFF,TGTGCCAGCAGTGAAGCCATAGACTTGGAAGCTTTCTTT
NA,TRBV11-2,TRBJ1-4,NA,CASSLDPRDRLDEKLFF,TGTGCCAGCAGCTTAGACCCACGGGATCGGCTGGATGAAAAACTGTTTTTT
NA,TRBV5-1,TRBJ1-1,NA,CASSSVGGLVNTEAFF,TGCGCCAGCAGCTCCGTCGGGGGGCTTGTGAACACTGAAGCTTTCTTT
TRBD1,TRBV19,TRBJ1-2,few,CASIGQGTYGYTF,TGTGCCAGTATTGGACAGGGAACCTATGGCTACACCTTC
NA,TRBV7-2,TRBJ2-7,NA,CASSSSRGDEQYF,TGTGCCAGCAGCTCAAGCAGGGGGGACGAGCAGTACTTC
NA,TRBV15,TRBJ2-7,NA,CATSRDPAESGSEQYF,TGTGCCACCAGCAGAGACCCAGCGGAGTCTGGGTCCGAGCAGTACTTC
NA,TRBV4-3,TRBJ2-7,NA,CASSQDMRGLSEQYF,TGCGCCAGCAGCCAAGATATGAGGGGACTGAGCGAGCAGTACTTC
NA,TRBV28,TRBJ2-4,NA,CASSFYRAKNIQYF,TGTGCCAGCAGTTTCTACCGAGCCAAAAACATTCAGTACTTC
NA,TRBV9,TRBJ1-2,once,CASSPEGGYGYTF,TGTGCCAGCAGCCCCGAAGGCGGCTATGGCTACACCTTC
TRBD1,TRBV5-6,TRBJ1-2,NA,CARNSGGEIYGYTF,TGTGCCAGAAATTCAGGGGGAGAGATCTATGGCTACACCTTC
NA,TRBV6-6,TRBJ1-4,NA,CASSYSPTGGEKLFF,TGTGCCAGCAGTTACTCCCCTACAGGTGGTGAAAAACTGTTTTTT
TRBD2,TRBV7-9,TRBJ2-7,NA,CASSLSGGASYEQYF,TGTGCCAGCAGCTTAAGCGGGGGGGCCTCCTACGAGCAGTACTTC
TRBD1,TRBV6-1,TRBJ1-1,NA,CASRGTGQRNEAFF,TGTGCCAGCAGGGGGACAGGTCAGCGTAATGAAGCTTTCTTT
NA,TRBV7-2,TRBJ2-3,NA,CASSQMLGGATDTQYF,TGTGCCAGCAGCCAGATGTTGGGGGGGGCTACAGATACGCAGTATTTT
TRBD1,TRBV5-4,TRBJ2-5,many,CASSLYAGTGYETQYF,TGTGCCAGCAGCTTGTATGCCGGGACAGGGTACGAGACCCAGTACTTC
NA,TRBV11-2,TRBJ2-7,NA,CASSLGQFYEQYF,TGTGCCAGCAGCTTAGGACAGTTCTACGAGCAGTACTTC
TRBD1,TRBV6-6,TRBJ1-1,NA,CASSYDRVAEAFF,TGTGCCAGCAGTTATGACAGGGTCGCTGAAGCTTTCTTT
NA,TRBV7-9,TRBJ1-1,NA,CASSLRGLGTEAFF,TGTGCCAGCAGCTTACGAGGGCTTGGCACTGAAGCTTTCTTT
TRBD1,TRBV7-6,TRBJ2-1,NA,CASSRTGTNEQFF,TGTGCCAGCAGCCGGACAGGGACTAATGAGCAGTTCTTC
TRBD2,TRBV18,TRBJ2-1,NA,CASSQRLGLATRNEQFF,TGTGCCAGCTCACAAAGGCTGGGACTAGCGACTCGGAATGAGCAGTTCTTC
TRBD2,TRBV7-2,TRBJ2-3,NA,CASSRSGAGADTQYF,TGTGCCAGCAGCCGAAGCGGGGCGGGTGCGGATACGCAGTATTTT
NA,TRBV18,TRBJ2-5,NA,CASSPRQTETQYF,TGTGCCAGCTCACCCCGACAGACAGAGACCCAGTACTTC
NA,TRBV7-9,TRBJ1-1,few,CASSLQNTEAFF,TGTGCCAGCAGCTTACAGAACACTGAAGCTTTCTTT
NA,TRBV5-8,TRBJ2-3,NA,CASSLGSGTDTQYF,TGTGCCAGCAGCTTGGGTTCGGGGACAGATACGCAGTATTTT
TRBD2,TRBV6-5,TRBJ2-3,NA,CASSYLSGTRDTQYF,TGTGCCAGCAGTTACCTTAGCGGGACAAGGGATACGCAGTATTTT
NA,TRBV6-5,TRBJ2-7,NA,CASSSLAGTQIYEQYF,TGTGCCAGCAGTTCCCTCGCGGGGACTCAGATTTACGAGCAGTACTTC
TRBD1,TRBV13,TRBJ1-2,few,CASSLNRGAYGYTF,TGTGCCAGCAGCTTGAACAGGGGGGCCTATGGCTACACCTTC
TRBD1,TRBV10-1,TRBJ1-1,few,CASSGPGQGSTEAFF,TGCGCCAGCAGTGGACCGGGACAGGGAAGCACTGAAGCTTTCTTT
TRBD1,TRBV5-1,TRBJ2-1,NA,CASRGDRKDNEQFF,TGCGCCAGCAGGGGGGACAGAAAAGACAATGAGCAGTTCTTC
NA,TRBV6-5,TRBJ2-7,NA,CASSSGAGLYSYEQYF,TGTGCCAGCAGTTCGGGAGCGGGCCTTTATTCCTACGAGCAGTACTTC
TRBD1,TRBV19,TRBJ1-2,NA,CASSISTGDSHTF,TGTGCCAGTAGTATTTCGACAGGGGACTCTCACACCTTC
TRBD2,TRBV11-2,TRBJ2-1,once,CASSFTGTSGDEQFF,TGTGCCAGCAGCTTCACCGGGACTAGCGGCGATGAGCAGTTCTTC
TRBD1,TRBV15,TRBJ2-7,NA,CATSRPDRGDYEQYF,TGTGCCACCAGCAGACCGGACAGGGGTGACTACGAGCAGTACTTC
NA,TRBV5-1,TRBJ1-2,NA,CASSLSSSTVYGYTF,TGCGCCAGCAGCTTGTCAAGCAGTACAGTCTATGGCTACACCTTC
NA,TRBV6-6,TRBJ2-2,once,CASSLIPGELFF,TGTGCCAGCAGTTTAATCCCCGGGGAGCTGTTTTTT
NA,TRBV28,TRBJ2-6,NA,CASSRLGANVLTF,TGTGCCAGCAGCCGTCTGGGGGCCAACGTCCTGACTTTC
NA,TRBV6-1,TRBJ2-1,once,CASSEPVDYYNEQFF,TGTGCCAGCAGTGAACCAGTTGATTACTACAATGAGCAGTTCTTC
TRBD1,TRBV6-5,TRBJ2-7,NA,CASSYSVDRDIQQYF,TGTGCCAGCAGTTACTCCGTGGACAGGGATATCCAGCAGTACTTC
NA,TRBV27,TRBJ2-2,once,CASRVGATGELFF,TGTGCCAGCAGGGTGGGGGCGACCGGGGAGCTGTTTTTT
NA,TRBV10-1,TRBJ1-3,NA,CASSRDSGNTIYF,TGCGCCAGCAGTCGGGATTCTGGAAACACCATATATTTT
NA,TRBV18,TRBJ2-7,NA,CASSPQGFYEQYF,TGTGCCAGCTCACCACAGGGGTTCTACGAGCAGTACTTC
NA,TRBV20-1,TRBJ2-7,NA,CSANLAIEQYF,TGCAGTGCTAACTTAGCCATCGAGCAGTACTTC
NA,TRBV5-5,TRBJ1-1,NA,CASSLTVNTEAFF,TGTGCCAGCAGCTTGACGGTGAACACTGAAGCTTTCTTT
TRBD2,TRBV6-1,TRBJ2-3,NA,CASSEFASGSADTQYF,TGTGCCAGCAGTGAATTCGCTAGCGGGAGTGCAGATACGCAGTATTTT
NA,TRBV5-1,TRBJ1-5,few,CASSPENSRNQPQHF,TGCGCCAGCAGCCCAGAGAACAGTCGCAATCAGCCCCAGCATTTT
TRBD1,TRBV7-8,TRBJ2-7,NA,CASSLQGAGYEQYF,TGTGCCAGCAGTTTACAGGGGGCGGGTTACGAGCAGTACTTC
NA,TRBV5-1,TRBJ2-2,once,CASSLGQGLLHTGELFF,TGCGCCAGCAGCTTGGGTCAGGGCCTATTACACACCGGGGAGCTGTTTTTT
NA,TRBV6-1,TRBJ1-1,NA,CASRRGGSTEAFF,TGTGCCAGCAGGCGGGGTGGAAGCACTGAAGCTTTCTTT
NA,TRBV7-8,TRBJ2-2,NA,CASSFASLAGELFF,TGTGCCAGCAGCTTTGCGTCTTTAGCCGGGGAGCTGTTTTTT